This TCR beta chain was identified in a study of shared clonotypes between healthy human individuals. Study-level results: Compared with clonotypes that all four donors shared, non-shared clonotypes had lower generation probabilities.

Only in-frame clones appear in the TCRdb table, and some are missing; sequencing was by immunoSEQ multiplex PCR. The sample lists about 2 million clones, approximately 94% seen once, with roughly 1.1% in the top ten. CD45RO-negative, CCR7-positively selected cells formed the naive CD8 fraction, excluding terminally differentiated effector memory CD45RA+ cells. Participating donors were healthy, HIV-negative adults free of recent acute infections or vaccinations. Per the germline V gene, CDR1 is MGHRA and CDR2 is YSYEKL. Trimming took off 5 bases at V and 9 bases at J, with 16 bases between the two ends. The CDR3 is 14 amino acids. About this clone itself: Its antigen is as yet unknown.

The origin of this receptor is a man between 18 and 29 years old in good health. This chain joins TRBV4-1 and TRBJ2-2, with D tentatively TRBD1 or TRBD2 (6 bases each). The specimen sequenced was naive CD8+ T cells sorted from blood. CDR3 bases: TGCGCCAGCAGCTGGGAGGACAGTCGATGGGAGCTGTTTTTT. Translating gives CASSWEDSRWELFF.